Below are 26 T cell receptor beta chains sequenced from a single sample in a study of T cell changes during pregnancy in multiple sclerosis. The assay was immunoSEQ multiplex PCR, and TCRdb's table has in-frame clones only and misses some. Seen here are about 51,000 clones, 93% observed once, and the top ten hold roughly 1.8%. The sequenced sample was peripheral blood, obtained in the second trimester of pregnancy. The receptors here all came from a female donor with multiple sclerosis, enrolled in a pregnancy study.

The chain couples TRBV7-2 to TRBJ2-2, with D unresolved. Looked up from germline, CDR1 is SGHTA and CDR2 is FQGNSA. V lost 6 bases and J 0 bases, leaving 8 bases between the germline ends. The CDR3 consists of 14 residues. The CDR3 here is CASRTIANTGELFF. CDR3 sequence (DNA): TGTGCCAGCAGGACAATCGCGAACACCGGGGAGCTGTTTTTT. Filled out from reference TRBV7-2 and TRBJ2-2, the complete variable domain reads GAGVSQSPSNKVTEKGKDVELRCDPISGHTALYWYRQSLGQGLEFLIYFQGNSAPDKSGLPSDRFSAERTGGSVSTLTIQRTQQEDSAVYLCASRTIANTGELFFGEGSRLTVL.

The DNA for the CDR3 is TGTGCCACCAGCACCGAACCGGGACAGGGGAACTATGGCTACACCTTC. It encodes CATSTEPGQGNYGYTF. This chain connects TRBV15 to TRBJ1-2; TRBD1 agrees at 10 bases. The V gene's germline CDR1 is LNHNV and CDR2 YYDKDF (reference sequence). The CDR3 is 16 residues long. The trim removed 4 bases at V and 2 bases at J, leaving 7 bases unmatched.

The table lists this clone with a count of one. V usage is TRBV11-2 and J usage is TRBJ2-7; 10 nucleotides line up with TRBD1. Per germline, CDR1 SGHAT and CDR2 FQNNGV. The CDR3 sequence is 13 residues long. V trimming: 6 bases; J trimming: 3 bases; junction bases outside the gene matches: 2. CDR3 nucleotide sequence: TGTGCCAGCAGTCGGGACAGGGGCTACGAGCAGTACTTC. This translates into CASSRDRGYEQYF.

J is TRBJ1-5 and V is TRBV19; the match to TRBD1 covers 9 bases. The CDR3 is 17 residues long. The junction had 9 bases not matched to a gene; V was cut back by 4 bases and J by 2 bases. CDR1 and CDR2 from the germline V gene are LNHDA and SQIVND (reference sequence). The DNA for the CDR3 is TGTGCCAGTAGTACAATCGGTACAGGGGGCGGCAATCAGCCCCAGCATTTT. The encoded protein is CASSTIGTGGGNQPQHF.

The chain combines TRBV7-3 with TRBJ1-1; TRBD1 matches 7 bases. The CDR3 is 15 amino acids. The V gene's germline CDR1 is SGHTA and CDR2 FQGTGA. Germline trimming cut 5 bases from V and 4 bases from J; bases unmatched to any gene: 10. The CDR3 reads CASSETGSMGTEAFF. The DNA of the CDR3 is TGTGCCAGCAGCGAGACAGGGTCAATGGGCACTGAAGCTTTCTTT.

J is TRBJ2-1 and V is TRBV6-5; no clear D. The CDR3 loop spans 15 amino acids. Germline CDR1 and CDR2: MNHEY and SVGAGI. Trimming pared 5 bases from V and 0 bases from J, leaving 11 bases between. CDR3: CASSTTGLSYNEQFF. For the CDR3, the DNA is TGTGCCAGCAGTACGACTGGTCTCTCCTACAATGAGCAGTTCTTC.

For the CDR3, the DNA is TGCGCCACCCCCATAAGACAGGAACGAACTAACTATGGCTACACCTTC. It codes for CATPIRQERTNYGYTF. The chain employs TRBV10-1 and TRBJ1-2; tentative D call: TRBD1 (6 bases). The germline V and J ends were trimmed by 10 bases and 0 bases, with 21 bases remaining between them. This CDR3 has 16 residues. Germline CDR1 is WNHNN and CDR2 is SYGVQD (reference sequence).

The chain links TRBV7-2 to TRBJ2-7; no clear D. The CDR3 runs 12 residues. Germline CDR1 reads SGHTA; CDR2 reads FQGNSA. Trimming took 2 bases from V and 5 from J, leaving 7 bases between them. CDR3 sequence (DNA): TGTGCCAGCAGCTTACCCACTAACGAGCAGTACTTC. It encodes CASSLPTNEQYF. Combining the CDR3 with reference TRBV7-2 and TRBJ2-7 gives the whole variable domain GAGVSQSPSNKVTEKGKDVELRCDPISGHTALYWYRQSLGQGLEFLIYFQGNSAPDKSGLPSDRFSAERTGGSVSTLTIQRTQQEDSAVYLCASSLPTNEQYFGPGTRLTVT.

The V and J genes are TRBV11-3 and TRBJ2-7; 9 bases match TRBD1. Germline lookup yields CDR1 SGHNT and CDR2 YENEEA. The length of the CDR3 is 16 residues. V shed 4 bases, J shed 2 bases, and the junction held 9 bases outside the gene matches. CDR3 amino acids: CASSYSGTGRAYEQYF. For the CDR3, the DNA is TGTGCCAGCAGCTATTCCGGGACAGGGAGGGCCTACGAGCAGTACTTC.

V and J are TRBV9 and TRBJ2-5, with 8 nucleotides matching TRBD2. Germline V gene data show CDR1 as SGDLS and CDR2 as YYNGEE. The CDR3 has 16 residues. Trimming removed 3 bases from V and 3 bases from J; junction bases left unmatched: 10. The CDR3 sequence is CASSASVSGREETQYF. The CDR3 coding sequence is TGTGCCAGCAGCGCCTCGGTCTCCGGGAGGGAAGAGACCCAGTACTTC.

The gene calls are TRBV19 and TRBJ2-1, with TRBD2 identical over 7 bases. CDR3 size: 16 residues. J was trimmed by 2 bases and V by 10 bases; bases with no gene match: 14. CDR1 is LNHDA, CDR2 SQIVND, per germline (reference sequence). The CDR3 sequence is CATRRASGPAYNEQFF. As DNA, the CDR3 is TGTGCCACCAGAAGGGCTAGCGGACCCGCCTACAATGAGCAGTTCTTC.

The V call is TRBV13, the J call TRBJ1-2; D unresolved. This CDR3 is built from 13 residues. Germline CDR1 is PRHDT and CDR2 is FYEKMQ (reference sequence). Between the trimmed V and J ends, which lost 1 base and 8 bases, there was a span of 11 bases. The chain's CDR3 is CASSLEQRGGYTF. The DNA of the CDR3 is TGTGCCAGCAGCTTAGAACAGCGAGGGGGCTACACCTTC.

This sequence joins TRBV19 and TRBJ1-5, with D unclear. The CDR3 runs to 15 residues. CDR1 is LNHDA and CDR2 is SQIVND in the germline V gene (reference sequence). V dropped 3 bases and J dropped 3 bases, with 12 bases sitting between them. The DNA for the CDR3 is TGTGCCAGTAGTATCTCCAGGAGGTCCAATCAGCCCCAGCATTTT. Its translation: CASSISRRSNQPQHF.

This chain links TRBV19 with TRBJ2-2; a possible D gene is TRBD1 (6 bases). Germline V gives CDR1 LNHDA, CDR2 SQIVND (reference sequence). The germline V and J ends were trimmed by 3 bases and 1 base, with 12 bases remaining between them. This CDR3 is built from 16 residues. The CDR3 nucleotides read TGTGCCAGTAGTATTACCCCGGGACAGAACACCGGGGAGCTGTTTTTT. Amino acid sequence: CASSITPGQNTGELFF.

This clone was recorded only once. The chain couples TRBV5-4 to TRBJ2-2; TRBD1 matches 7 bases. This CDR3 has 14 amino acids. The V gene end was trimmed by 6 bases and the J gene end by 4 bases; junction bases not matched to a gene: 6. Germline V gene lookup returns CDR1 SGHNT and CDR2 YYREEE (reference sequence). CDR3: CASTPGGSTGELFF. Here the CDR3 DNA reads TGTGCCAGCACCCCAGGGGGAAGCACCGGGGAGCTGTTTTTT.

The chain employs TRBV6-5 and TRBJ1-2; D perhaps matches TRBD1 (5 bases). The germline V gene has CDR1 MNHEY and CDR2 SVGAGI. The germline V and J ends were trimmed by 0 bases and 0 bases, with 5 bases remaining between them. This CDR3 comprises 14 residues. This chain's CDR3 is CASSYSTANYGYTF. Written as DNA, the CDR3 is TGTGCCAGCAGTTACTCGACAGCTAACTATGGCTACACCTTC.

The CDR3 region has the DNA TGTGCCAGCAGCTTAGGCATTAGCGGAACGCTACATCAGCAGTACTTC. As protein: CASSLGISGTLHQQYF. The chain has TRBV7-8 and TRBJ2-7; D perhaps matches TRBD2 (6 bases). The CDR3 covers 16 residues. The V end lost 1 base, the J end lost 8 bases, and 21 bases lay between the germline ends. Looked up from germline, CDR1 is SGHVS and CDR2 is FQNEAQ.

Only one count was recorded for this clone. The CDR3 sequence is CASKATTGIGYGYTF. CDR3 sequence (DNA): TGTGCCAGCAAAGCTACGACAGGGATCGGCTATGGCTACACCTTC. The rearrangement links TRBV19 to TRBJ1-2; 7 nucleotides line up with TRBD1. Trimming took 9 bases from V and 4 from J; bases not matched to a gene: 14. The germline V gene has CDR1 LNHDA and CDR2 SQIVND (reference sequence). The CDR3 has 15 amino acids. The full variable domain, with the rest looked up from reference TRBV19 and TRBJ1-2, is DGGITQSPKYLFRKEGQNVTLSCEQNLNHDAMYWYRQDPGQGLRLIYYSQIVNDFQKGDIAEGYSVSREKKESFPLTVTSAQKNPTAFYLCASKATTGIGYGYTFGSGTRLTVV.

This chain links TRBV4-3 with TRBJ2-7; no clear D. The CDR3 has 15 amino acids. CDR1 is LGHNA, CDR2 YSLEER, per germline. V was pared by 0 bases and J by 0 bases, with 9 bases between. CDR3 region: CASSQDRSNSYEQYF. CDR3 bases: TGCGCCAGCAGCCAAGATCGCAGTAACTCCTACGAGCAGTACTTC.

V and J are TRBV6-5 and TRBJ2-1; 8 positions match TRBD2. The germline CDR1 and CDR2 sequences are MNHEY and SVGAGI. The CDR3 length is 13 residues. Trimming cost V 8 bases and J 8 bases; bases outside gene matches: 8. The chain's CDR3 is CASGKRELYEQFF. Written as DNA, the CDR3 is TGTGCCAGCGGAAAGCGGGAGCTATATGAGCAGTTCTTC.

The rearrangement uses TRBV7-9 and TRBJ2-7, with D unclear. Germline CDR1 SEHNR, CDR2 FQNEAQ (reference sequence). V gave up 5 bases and J gave up 3 bases, with 8 bases separating them. The CDR3 covers 12 residues. DNA of the CDR3: TGTGCCAGCAGCGCCGACAACTACGAGCAGTACTTC. Protein product: CASSADNYEQYF.

The chain combines TRBV5-6 with TRBJ2-2; 7 nucleotides align to TRBD1. Per the germline V gene, CDR1 is SGHDT and CDR2 is YYEEEE. V gave up 4 bases and J gave up 0 bases; unmatched junction bases: 3. This CDR3 is built from 15 residues. CDR3 loop: CASSPGGANTGELFF. CDR3 sequence (DNA): TGTGCCAGCAGCCCAGGGGGTGCGAACACCGGGGAGCTGTTTTTT.

This rearrangement joins TRBV21-1 to TRBJ2-7; TRBD1 is the table's D call, not checked against the DNA. TRBV21-1 is a pseudogene segment. The length of the CDR3 is 12 residues. The CDR3 DNA reads as TGTGCCAGCAGAACACAGGAGCAGGAGCAGTACTTC. The encoded protein is CASRTQEQEQYF.

A remark on this clone: A junction end diverges from the germline sequence, so it may reflect a read error. J is TRBJ2-2 and V is TRBV7-4; D gene ambiguous. This CDR3 is 18 amino acids long. Germline CDR1 reads SGHVT; CDR2 reads SQSDAQ. For the CDR3, the DNA is TGTGCCAGCAGCATCCTTTGTATTCGTGACATAACGTTATCGAGCTTGGATTTT. This sequence encodes CASSILCIRDITLSSLDF.

The chain couples TRBV29-1 to TRBJ1-2; TRBD1 might be the D (5 bases). Germline V gives CDR1 SQVTM, CDR2 ANQGSEA. Trimming left V 6 bases short and J 0 bases short, with 14 bases between. The CDR3 sequence is 14 residues long. CDR3 loop: CSVDVDTTNYGYTF. The CDR3 nucleotides are TGCAGCGTCGATGTGGACACTACTAACTATGGCTACACCTTC.

V and J are TRBV6-6 and TRBJ1-1, with a tentative D call TRBD1 (6 bases). Per the germline V gene, CDR1 is MNHNY and CDR2 is SVGAGI (reference sequence). With 8 bases removed from V and 2 bases from J, the gap between germline ends came to 15 bases. The CDR3 has 14 amino acids. CDR3 sequence reads: CASGRGGGNTEAFF. The CDR3 DNA is TGTGCCAGCGGAAGGGGGGGAGGAAACACTGAAGCTTTCTTT.